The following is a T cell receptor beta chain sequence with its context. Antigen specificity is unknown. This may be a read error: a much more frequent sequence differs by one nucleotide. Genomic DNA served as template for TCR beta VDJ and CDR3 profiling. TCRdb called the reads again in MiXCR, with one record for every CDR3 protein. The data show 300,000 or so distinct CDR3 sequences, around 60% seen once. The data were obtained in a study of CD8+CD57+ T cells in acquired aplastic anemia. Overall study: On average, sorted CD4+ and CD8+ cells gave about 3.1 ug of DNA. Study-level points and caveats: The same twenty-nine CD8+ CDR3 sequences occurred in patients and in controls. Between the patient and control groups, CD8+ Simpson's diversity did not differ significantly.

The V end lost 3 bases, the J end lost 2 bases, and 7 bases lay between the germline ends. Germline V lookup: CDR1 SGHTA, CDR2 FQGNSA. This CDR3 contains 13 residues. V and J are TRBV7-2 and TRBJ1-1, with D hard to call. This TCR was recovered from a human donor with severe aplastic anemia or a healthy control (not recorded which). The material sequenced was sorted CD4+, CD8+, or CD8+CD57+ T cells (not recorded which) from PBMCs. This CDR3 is CASSFNSNTEAFF. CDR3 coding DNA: TGTGCCAGCAGCTTCAACAGTAACACTGAAGCTTTCTTT.